This entry features one T cell receptor beta chain sequence. Its antigen is unidentified. Researchers attached unique molecular identifiers to individual cDNA molecules. MiXCR was run by TCRdb on the 5' RACE reads, yielding one entry per CDR3 protein. The sample records about 72,000 distinct CDR3 sequences, around 10% being singletons. This specimen belongs to a study of early T cells in non-severe SARS-CoV-2 infection. About the study: With bulk RNA from unsorted whole blood as input, sequencing yielded unpaired chains.

The CDR3 spans 14 residues. The ends were cut back, 0 bases at V and 4 bases at J, with 8 bases in the middle. Germline assignment: CDR1 SGHNT and CDR2 YENEEA. General study findings and limits: The matching step, a VDJdb search, favored anti-spike CD8 responses and missed private and CD4 specificities.

The source was whole blood, collected at baseline. This receptor was identified in an adult who was a healthcare worker with PCR-confirmed SARS-CoV-2 infection or an uninfected control (not recorded which). The chain employs TRBV11-3 and TRBJ2-3, with D tentatively TRBD1 (5 bases). Here the CDR3 reads CASSLEAGSDTQYF. CDR3 sequence (DNA): TGTGCCAGCAGCTTAGAGGCAGGGTCAGATACGCAGTATTTT.